Each of the 23 T cell receptor beta chains below was sequenced from the same sample in a study of blood T cell repertoires in COVID-19. Data came from immunoSEQ multiplex PCR; TCRdb stores just in-frame clones and leaves some out. The table has some 210,000 clones, roughly 90% seen once. Sequenced material: peripheral blood. The receptors stem from a man between 60 and 70 years old with COVID-19, enrolled during active disease.

The chain combines TRBV7-8 with TRBJ2-5; 12 nucleotides align to TRBD2. V lost 3 bases and J lost 1; bases outside the gene matches: 3. Per germline, CDR1 SGHVS and CDR2 FQNEAQ. This CDR3 has 16 amino acids. CDR3 sequence: CASSFATSGGQETQYF. In DNA, the CDR3 is TGTGCCAGCAGCTTTGCGACTAGCGGGGGCCAAGAGACCCAGTACTTC.

The rearrangement links TRBV24-1 to TRBJ2-1; TRBD2 matches at 12 bases. The CDR3 runs to 16 residues. CDR1 is KGHDR, CDR2 SFDVKD, per germline. Germline trimming cut 4 bases from V and 5 bases from J; bases unmatched to any gene: 5. The CDR3 DNA reads TGTGCCACCAGTGACGCGACTAGCGGGAGACACAATGAGCAGTTCTTC. Translating it yields CATSDATSGRHNEQFF.

This clone was counted between two and nine times. The chain employs TRBV6-2 or TRBV6-3 and TRBJ2-5, with a weak D call TRBD1 (6 bases). Looked up from germline, CDR1 is MNHEY and CDR2 is SVGEGT. There are 15 residues in the CDR3. The V end lost 5 bases, the J end lost 6 bases, and 19 bases lay between the germline ends. Here the CDR3 DNA reads TGTGCCAGCAGTGCAACCCTACACAGGGCCCAGACCCAGTACTTC. Protein product: CASSATLHRAQTQYF.

The chain links TRBV29-1 to TRBJ1-2, with 7 bases fitting TRBD1. Germline loops: CDR1 SQVTM, CDR2 ANQGSEA. This CDR3 is built from 13 residues. V trimming: 6 bases; J trimming: 10 bases; junction bases outside the gene matches: 14. The CDR3 bases are TGCAGCGTCGTGGCAGGGGGTGAGTGGTCCTACACCTTC. It codes for CSVVAGGEWSYTF.

The chain carries TRBV23-1 and TRBJ1-4; no firm D call. TRBV23-1 is filed as an ORF, its function uncertain. V dropped 6 bases and J dropped 10 bases, with 24 bases sitting between them. The CDR3 runs to 16 residues. CDR3 in DNA: TGCGCCAGCAGCCTTAACACCGGACTTACCGGAGGAAAACTGTTTTTT. Translating gives CASSLNTGLTGGKLFF.

This chain uses TRBV3-1 (or the pseudogene TRBV3-2) with TRBJ2-7; D unclear. Germline CDR1 and CDR2: LGHDT and YNNKEL (reference sequence). V was shortened by 3 bases and J by 3 bases, with 9 bases between the two germline ends. This CDR3 is built from 13 residues. CDR3 residues: CASSHLGFYEQYF. In DNA, the CDR3 is TGTGCCAGCAGCCATCTCGGGTTCTACGAGCAGTACTTC.

V and J are TRBV19 and TRBJ1-1; the D is unclear. The germline CDR1 and CDR2 sequences are LNHDA and SQIVND (reference sequence). This CDR3 region has 11 residues. V was clipped by 8 bases and J by 1 base, with 5 bases between them. CDR3 region: CASRGNTEAFF. CDR3 bases: TGTGCCAGTCGGGGGAACACTGAAGCTTTCTTT.

The gene calls are TRBV6-6 and TRBJ1-2, with a tentative D call TRBD1 (6 bases). V gave up 0 bases and J gave up 10 bases, with 9 bases separating them. From germline, CDR1 is MNHNY and CDR2 SVGAGI (reference sequence). The CDR3 loop spans 12 amino acids. The DNA for the CDR3 is TGTGCCAGCAGTTACTCCCGACAGGTCTACACCTTC. It codes for CASSYSRQVYTF.

The chain uses TRBV27 and TRBJ2-1, with 11 bases identical to TRBD2. Germline lookup yields CDR1 MNHEY and CDR2 SMNVEV (reference sequence). J lost 5 bases, V lost 6 bases, and 3 bases had no gene match. This CDR3 is 14 amino acids long. CDR3 sequence: CASRRLAGHNEQFF. DNA for the CDR3: TGTGCCAGCAGAAGACTAGCGGGACACAATGAGCAGTTCTTC.

V usage is TRBV18 and J usage is TRBJ1-2, with 7 bases identical to TRBD1. V dropped 1 base and J dropped 4; count of bases not matched to a gene: 12. Looked up from germline, CDR1 is KGHSH and CDR2 is LQKENI. This CDR3 has 17 residues. This chain's CDR3 is CASSPHAPGQQIYGYTF. CDR3 nucleotides: TGTGCCAGCTCACCACACGCCCCGGGACAGCAGATCTATGGCTACACCTTC.

This chain connects TRBV28 to TRBJ1-3; 7 bases are a match to TRBD1. V lost 6 bases to trimming and J lost 0 bases; unmatched junction nucleotides: 5. Per the germline V gene, CDR1 is MDHEN and CDR2 is SYDVKM. The length of the CDR3 is 15 residues. The CDR3 is CASRLQGLSGNTIYF. CDR3 nucleotide sequence: TGTGCCAGCAGATTACAGGGGCTCTCTGGAAACACCATATATTTT.

This clone was seen just once. This chain uses TRBV5-1 with TRBJ2-3; 7 nucleotides align to TRBD1. Germline V lookup: CDR1 SGHRS, CDR2 YFSETQ. The length of the CDR3 is 15 residues. V lost 4 bases and J lost 2; bases outside the gene matches: 7. DNA for the CDR3: TGCGCCAGCAGCCCGGGACAGCCTTTCACAGATACGCAGTATTTT. Translating it yields CASSPGQPFTDTQYF.

V is TRBV7-8 and J is TRBJ1-6; a weak D match, TRBD1 (6 bases). Trimming pared 6 bases from V and 6 bases from J, leaving 15 bases between. There are 15 residues in the CDR3. Germline V gene data show CDR1 as SGHVS and CDR2 as FQNEAQ. This CDR3 reads CASREGGVINSPLHF. CDR3 nucleotide sequence: TGTGCCAGCAGGGAGGGGGGGGTAATTAATTCACCCCTCCACTTT. Looking up the rest from reference TRBV7-8 and TRBJ1-6 gives the full variable domain: GAGVSQSPRYKVAKRGQDVALRCDPISGHVSLFWYQQALGQGPEFLTYFQNEAQLDKSGLPSDRFFAERPEGSVSTLKIQRTQQEDSAVYLCASREGGVINSPLHFGNGTRLTVT.

The chain uses TRBV6-4 and TRBJ1-1, with 10 bases identical to TRBD1. CDR3 length: 14 residues. Germline CDR1 and CDR2: MRHNA and SNTAGT. V trimming: 6 bases; J trimming: 4 bases; junction bases outside the gene matches: 5. DNA for the CDR3: TGTGCCAGCAGCCTGACAGGGGGCGTCACTGAAGCTTTCTTT. Its protein product is CASSLTGGVTEAFF.

The chain has TRBV25-1 and TRBJ2-7, with TRBD1 identical over 9 bases. Unmatched junction bases numbered 5, after V lost 6 bases and J lost 2 bases. Per germline, CDR1 MGHDK and CDR2 SYGVNS. This CDR3 is built from 14 residues. CDR3 coding DNA: TGTGCCAGCAGAGGGACAGGGTCAACCTACGAGCAGTACTTC. Amino acid sequence: CASRGTGSTYEQYF.

The gene calls are TRBV4-3 and TRBJ1-1; the match to TRBD1 covers 7 bases. This CDR3 is built from 14 residues. J was trimmed by 4 bases and V by 4 bases; bases with no gene match: 6. CDR1 LGHNA and CDR2 YSLEER come from the germline V gene. CDR3 sequence reads: CASSRTGDGTEAFF. The CDR3 region has the DNA TGCGCCAGCAGCCGAACAGGGGACGGCACTGAAGCTTTCTTT.

The chain couples TRBV28 to TRBJ1-2; 10 positions agree with TRBD1. The CDR3 spans 14 residues. The germline V gene has CDR1 MDHEN and CDR2 SYDVKM. Trimming took 8 bases from V and 6 from J; bases not matched to a gene: 9. CDR3 sequence: CASDYRDRGNGYTF. The DNA of the CDR3 is TGTGCCAGCGACTACCGGGACAGGGGAAATGGCTACACCTTC.

The chain carries TRBV5-5 and TRBJ1-2; D unresolved. The CDR3 spans 15 residues. Germline assignment: CDR1 SGHKS and CDR2 YYEKEE (reference sequence). Trimming shortened V by 0 bases and J by 0 bases, and 9 bases separated the two germline ends. Here the CDR3 reads CASSLDRTANYGYTF. CDR3 bases: TGTGCCAGCAGCTTGGACAGAACAGCTAACTATGGCTACACCTTC.

The rearrangement links TRBV28 to TRBJ1-6; D unresolved. CDR1 and CDR2 from the germline V gene are MDHEN and SYDVKM. The V gene lost 5 bases and the J gene lost 14 bases, with 13 bases spanning the gap. CDR3 size: 12 residues. This CDR3 reads CASSLSPISLHF. The CDR3 DNA sequence: TGTGCCAGCAGTCTCTCTCCTATTTCCCTCCACTTT.

V gene TRBV11-3 combines with J gene TRBJ2-1; 7 positions agree with TRBD1. Trimming removed 4 bases from V and 0 bases from J; junction bases left unmatched: 6. The germline CDR1 and CDR2 sequences are SGHNT and YENEEA. CDR3 length: 16 residues. The CDR3 bases are TGTGCCAGCAGCTCATCTCCAGGGGGCTCCTACAATGAGCAGTTCTTC. Translated, it gives CASSSSPGGSYNEQFF.

The V gene is TRBV7-2, the J gene TRBJ2-2; 10 bases line up with TRBD1. Losses at the gene ends were 1 base for V and 5 bases for J; bases not matched to a gene: 4. This CDR3 comprises 16 residues. Per the germline V gene, CDR1 is SGHTA and CDR2 is FQGNSA. The CDR3 loop reads CASSLGQGARTGELFF. DNA of the CDR3: TGTGCCAGCAGCTTAGGACAGGGGGCGCGTACCGGGGAGCTGTTTTTT.

V and J are TRBV19 and TRBJ1-6, with 8 positions matching TRBD1. In germline, CDR1 is LNHDA, CDR2 SQIVND (reference sequence). The CDR3 consists of 14 residues. Losses at the gene ends were 9 bases for V and 6 bases for J; bases not matched to a gene: 7. The CDR3 bases are TGTGCCAGCACTAGGGGGACAGGTAATTCACCCCTCCACTTT. This translates into CASTRGTGNSPLHF.

This chain joins TRBV6-5 and TRBJ2-1; a possible D gene is TRBD2 (6 bases). The V gene's germline CDR1 is MNHEY and CDR2 SVGAGI. The CDR3 consists of 16 residues. The ends were cut back, 4 bases at V and 4 bases at J, with 17 bases in the middle. The CDR3 DNA reads as TGTGCCAGCAGTTTCGGGCCCGTTGGGGGGTACAATGAGCAGTTCTTC. This codes for CASSFGPVGGYNEQFF.